Following are 14 T cell receptor beta chains from one sample sequenced in a study of T-cell reconstitution after alpha-beta-depleted transplantation in children. Construction of the TCRbeta library involved unique molecular identifiers. MiXCR, run by TCRdb on the PCR reads, gives a single entry per CDR3 protein. The data show a few hundred thousand distinct CDR3 sequences, under 13% seen once. The sequenced sample was PBMCs, obtained before TCRalphabeta/CD19-depleted stem cell transplant. The source is a child in the first two years of life with acute myeloid leukemia, due to receive a stem cell transplant.

The table lists this clonotype with many counts. DNA of the CDR3: TGTGCCAGCAGTGAATGGTCAGGAGAGAATCAGCCCCAGCATTTT. Amino acid sequence: CASSEWSGENQPQHF. The rearrangement links TRBV25-1 to TRBJ1-5; D unresolved. The V and J ends lost 1 base and 4 bases respectively, with 11 bases between them. The V gene's germline CDR1 is MGHDK and CDR2 SYGVNS. CDR3 length equals 15 residues.

Many counts were recorded for this clonotype. V and J are TRBV7-9 and TRBJ2-5; D is uncertain. The germline CDR1 and CDR2 sequences are SEHNR and FQNEAQ (reference sequence). V lost 4 bases to trimming and J lost 1 base, with 7 bases between them. This CDR3 has 13 residues. This CDR3 reads CASSYGSQETQYF. DNA of the CDR3: TGTGCCAGCAGCTATGGCAGCCAAGAGACCCAGTACTTC.

At least ten counts were recorded for this clonotype. CDR3 DNA sequence: TGCAGCGTTGCTATGACAGCCGGCGACACCATATATTTT. It specifies CSVAMTAGDTIYF. The chain recombines TRBV29-1 with TRBJ1-3; D is perhaps TRBD1 (5 bases). Between the trimmed V and J ends, which lost 4 bases and 8 bases, there was a span of 15 bases. The CDR3 runs to 13 residues. Germline values: CDR1 SQVTM, CDR2 ANQGSEA.

At least ten counts were recorded for this clonotype. This sequence joins TRBV12-3 or TRBV12-4 and TRBJ1-5, with D perhaps TRBD1 (5 bases). The V gene lost 5 bases and the J gene lost 3 bases, with 20 bases spanning the gap. The CDR3 consists of 17 residues. This CDR3 is CASSPHPGTLDNQPQHF. The DNA of the CDR3 is TGTGCCAGCAGTCCTCATCCCGGGACCCTAGACAATCAGCCCCAGCATTTT.

This clonotype has a count of ten or more. J is TRBJ1-2 and V is TRBV20-1; D may be TRBD1 (5 bases). V lost 1 base, J lost 8 bases, and 11 bases lay in between. The CDR3 spans 12 residues. Germline V gene sequence: CDR1 DFQATT, CDR2 SNEGSKA (reference sequence). The CDR3 spells CSARAIQDGYTF. CDR3 DNA sequence: TGCAGTGCTAGAGCCATACAGGACGGCTACACCTTC.

This clonotype has at least ten counts. The chain is built from TRBV6-1 and TRBJ2-2, with a possible D match to TRBD2 (5 bases). Deletions cut 6 bases from V and 4 bases from J, with 15 bases between. The CDR3 runs to 15 residues. CDR1 is MNHNS and CDR2 is SASEGT in the germline V gene. The CDR3 reads CASRRSGLTTGELFF. Written as DNA, the CDR3 is TGTGCCAGCAGGCGAAGCGGACTTACCACCGGGGAGCTGTTTTTT.

A remark on this clonotype: A much larger clone sits a single nucleotide away, making a read error possible. V is TRBV5-1 and J is TRBJ2-1; 9 bases are a match to TRBD1. CDR1 is SGHRS and CDR2 is YFSETQ in the germline V gene. The CDR3 runs to 15 residues. Here the CDR3 DNA reads TGCACCAGCAGCCTAAGACAGGGGGTCTACAATGAGCAGTTCTTC. Its protein is CTSSLRQGVYNEQFF.

This clonotype was observed many times. The chain employs TRBV29-1 and TRBJ2-1, with D perhaps TRBD2 (5 bases). This CDR3 has 14 residues. CDR1 and CDR2 (germline): SQVTM, ANQGSEA. Trimming removed 7 bases at V and 6 bases at J, with 19 bases between. The CDR3 is CSAIANNVLNEQFF. The CDR3 nucleotides are TGCAGCGCTATAGCGAATAACGTCCTCAATGAGCAGTTCTTC.

This clonotype appeared a few times. The V gene is TRBV5-1, the J gene TRBJ1-1; 8 nucleotides match TRBD1. The V segment lost 4 bases and the J segment 3 bases; nucleotides outside the gene matches: 11. The CDR3 runs to 16 residues. Germline-derived CDR1 and CDR2 are SGHRS and YFSETQ. The CDR3 bases are TGCGCCAGCAGCAACGGACAGGGATTCGGTTACACTGAAGCTTTCTTT. Encoded protein: CASSNGQGFGYTEAFF.

J is TRBJ2-2 and V is TRBV2, with unresolved D. V was pared by 1 base and J by 7 bases, with 7 bases between. The CDR3 consists of 13 residues. From germline, CDR1 is SNHLY and CDR2 FYNNEI. The chain's CDR3 is CASSEGVVGELFF. CDR3 in DNA: TGTGCCAGCAGTGAAGGGGTCGTCGGGGAGCTGTTTTTT.

DNA for the CDR3: TGTGCCATCAAGGACAGGGTGAACACTGAAGCTTTCTTT. It codes for CAIKDRVNTEAFF. The genes are TRBV10-3 and TRBJ1-1; 8 bases are shared with TRBD1. Germline loops: CDR1 ENHRY, CDR2 SYGVKD. The CDR3 length is 13 residues. The V gene end was trimmed by 7 bases and the J gene end by 0 bases; junction bases not matched to a gene: 1.

This clonotype was seen repeatedly, ten times or more. V gene TRBV20-1 combines with J gene TRBJ1-1; D is unclear. Germline CDR1 and CDR2: DFQATT and SNEGSKA (reference sequence). V shed 0 bases and J shed 2 bases, with 13 bases lying between them. The CDR3 consists of 15 residues. The CDR3 loop reads CSARDPGGANTEAFF. The CDR3 DNA reads TGCAGTGCTAGAGATCCGGGCGGAGCTAACACTGAAGCTTTCTTT.

This clonotype was detected ten times or more. The chain recombines TRBV5-6 with TRBJ1-2; D ambiguous. The germline V and J ends were trimmed by 0 bases and 4 bases, with 7 bases remaining between them. The V gene's germline CDR1 is SGHDT and CDR2 YYEEEE. The length of the CDR3 is 13 residues. CDR3 sequence (DNA): TGTGCCAGCAGCTTGGACCGGACCTATGGCTACACCTTC. It specifies CASSLDRTYGYTF.

In this sample, this clonotype turned up many times. The chain's CDR3 is CASSVAGTVPNEQFF. Here the CDR3 DNA reads TGTGCCAGCAGCGTAGCCGGGACCGTCCCCAATGAGCAGTTCTTC. The chain uses TRBV9 and TRBJ2-1, with D possibly called TRBD1 or TRBD2 (5 bases each). Deletions cut 0 bases from V and 6 bases from J, with 13 bases between. The CDR3 runs to 15 residues. Germline V gene sequence: CDR1 SGDLS, CDR2 YYNGEE.